The clone carrying this TCR beta chain was seen a few times. The antigen remains undetermined. This record comes from a study of human T cells and chemical hapten exposure. Study context: For the approximately 25-week duration of the study, patients were given weekly doses of diphenylcyclopropenone on the scalp. Broader study findings: Expanded TCR sets contained significantly more large CDR3 similarity clusters than controls.

TCRdb analysed the RACE reads with MiXCR anew, one entry per CDR3 protein. The sample yields under 130,000 distinct CDR3 sequences, roughly a third seen once. Time point meaning: patch test 3, about 24 weeks after DPC sensitization. Described treatment: therapeutic diphenylcyclopropenone sensitization with weekly scalp DPC. Germline loops: CDR1 MDHEN, CDR2 SYDVKM. The V end was cut by 7 bases, the J end by 3 bases, with 18 bases between. The CDR3 consists of 15 residues. The V call is TRBV28, the J call TRBJ1-1; possible D gene TRBD1, 5 bases. The input for sequencing was whole blood, taken in connection with sensitization to the hapten diphenylcyclopropenone (DPC). The receptor was isolated from a man aged 35-49 years with alopecia areata. Some clones in this sample may be carry-over from other donors' samples. This CDR3 is CASTGGRPLYTEAFF. The CDR3 region has the DNA TGTGCCAGCACTGGGGGACGGCCCTTGTACACTGAAGCTTTCTTT. The full variable domain, with the rest looked up from reference TRBV28 and TRBJ1-1, is DVKVTQSSRYLVKRTGEKVFLECVQDMDHENMFWYRQDPGLGLRLIYFSYDVKMKEKGDIPEGYSVSREKKERFSLILESASTNQTSMYLCASTGGRPLYTEAFFGQGTRLTVV.